This T cell receptor beta chain originates from a study of response to subunit inactivated influenza vaccine. TCRdb called the RT-PCR reads again in MiXCR, with one record for every CDR3 protein. The profile shows about 190,000 distinct CDR3 sequences, approximately 15% of them singletons. The CDR3 has 12 amino acids. Germline values: CDR1 MGHRA, CDR2 YSYEKL. V lost 2 bases and J lost 1, with 2 bases in between. The chain carries TRBV4-1 and TRBJ1-1, with no clear D. This clonotype was sampled from a man aged 45-65 years who received an inactivated influenza vaccine. Sequences were derived from CD8+ T cells sorted from PBMCs, sampled roughly 5 days after vaccination. CDR3 nucleotides: TGCGCCAGCAGCCAACAGAACACTGAAGCTTTCTTT. Translation: CASSQQNTEAFF.